In this sample, the clone carrying this T cell receptor (beta chain) turned up once. Germline V gene lookup returns CDR1 LGHNA and CDR2 YNFKEQ. The V end lost 2 bases, the J end lost 1 base, and 24 bases lay between the germline ends. The CDR3 is 19 amino acids. This sample is part of a study of T cell responses to AZD1222 COVID-19 vaccine. Some clones are missing from TCRdb's copy, which holds only in-frame ones; the method was immunoSEQ multiplex PCR. The sample lists 95,000 to 110,000 clones, roughly 90% occurring once. Sequenced here: peripheral blood, sampled on day 0 of AZD1222 vaccination. This receptor was taken from an adult in good health. The V and J genes are TRBV4-2 and TRBJ2-7, with unresolved D. CDR3 in DNA: TGTGCCAGCAGCCAACATATCCCGTCCCCTGCGGAGACGTCCTACGAGCAGTACTTC. This sequence encodes CASSQHIPSPAETSYEQYF.